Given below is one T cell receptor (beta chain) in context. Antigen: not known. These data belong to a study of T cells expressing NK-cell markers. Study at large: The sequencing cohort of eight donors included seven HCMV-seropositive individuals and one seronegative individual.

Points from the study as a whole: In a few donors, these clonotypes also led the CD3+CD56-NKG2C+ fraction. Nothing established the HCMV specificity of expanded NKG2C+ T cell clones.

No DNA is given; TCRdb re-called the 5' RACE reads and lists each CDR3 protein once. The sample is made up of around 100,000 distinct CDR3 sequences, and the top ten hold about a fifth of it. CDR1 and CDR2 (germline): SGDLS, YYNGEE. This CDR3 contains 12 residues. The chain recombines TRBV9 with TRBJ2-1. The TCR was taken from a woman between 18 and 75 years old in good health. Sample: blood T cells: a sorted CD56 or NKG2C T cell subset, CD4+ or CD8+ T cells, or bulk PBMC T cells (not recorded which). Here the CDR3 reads CASSALNNEQFF.